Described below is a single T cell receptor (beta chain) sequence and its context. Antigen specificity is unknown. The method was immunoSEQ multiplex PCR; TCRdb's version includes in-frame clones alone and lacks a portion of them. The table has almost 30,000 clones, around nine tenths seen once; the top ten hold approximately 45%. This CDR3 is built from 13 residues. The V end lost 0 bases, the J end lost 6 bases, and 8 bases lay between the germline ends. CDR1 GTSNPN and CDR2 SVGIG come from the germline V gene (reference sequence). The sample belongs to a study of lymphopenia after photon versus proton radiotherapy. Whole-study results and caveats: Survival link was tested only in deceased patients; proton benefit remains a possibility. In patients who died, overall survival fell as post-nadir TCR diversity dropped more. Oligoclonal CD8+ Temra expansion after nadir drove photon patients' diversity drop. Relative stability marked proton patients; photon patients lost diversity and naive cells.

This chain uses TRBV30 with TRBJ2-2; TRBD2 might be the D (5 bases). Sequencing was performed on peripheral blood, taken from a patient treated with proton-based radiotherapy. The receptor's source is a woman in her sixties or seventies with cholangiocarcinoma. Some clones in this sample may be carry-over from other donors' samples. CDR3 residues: CAWSVLGPGELFF. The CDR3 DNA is TGTGCCTGGAGTGTACTAGGGCCCGGGGAGCTGTTTTTT.